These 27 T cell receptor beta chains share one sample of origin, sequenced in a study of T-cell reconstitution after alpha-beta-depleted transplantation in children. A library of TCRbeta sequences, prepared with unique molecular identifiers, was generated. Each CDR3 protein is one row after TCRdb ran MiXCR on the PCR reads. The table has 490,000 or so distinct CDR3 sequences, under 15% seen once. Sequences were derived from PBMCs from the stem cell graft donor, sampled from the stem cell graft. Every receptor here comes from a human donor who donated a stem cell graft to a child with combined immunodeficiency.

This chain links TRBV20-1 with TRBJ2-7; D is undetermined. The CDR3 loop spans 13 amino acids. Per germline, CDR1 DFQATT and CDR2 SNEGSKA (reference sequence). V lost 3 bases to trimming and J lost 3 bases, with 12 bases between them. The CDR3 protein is CSASSDTGYEQYF. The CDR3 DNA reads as TGCAGTGCTAGTTCCGATACGGGCTACGAGCAGTACTTC.

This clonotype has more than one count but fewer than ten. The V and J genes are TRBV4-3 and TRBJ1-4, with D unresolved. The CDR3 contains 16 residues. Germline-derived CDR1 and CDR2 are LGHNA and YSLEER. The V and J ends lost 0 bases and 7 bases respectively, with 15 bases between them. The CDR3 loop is CASSQDLQSRGEKLFF. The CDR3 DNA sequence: TGCGCCAGCAGCCAAGATTTACAGTCACGGGGTGAAAAACTGTTTTTT.

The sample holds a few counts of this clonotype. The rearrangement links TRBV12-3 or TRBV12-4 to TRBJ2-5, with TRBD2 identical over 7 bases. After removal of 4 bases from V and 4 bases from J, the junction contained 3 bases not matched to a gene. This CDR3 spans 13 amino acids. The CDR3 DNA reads TGTGCCAGCAGTTGGCGGGAGCGAGAGACCCAGTACTTC. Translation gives CASSWRERETQYF.

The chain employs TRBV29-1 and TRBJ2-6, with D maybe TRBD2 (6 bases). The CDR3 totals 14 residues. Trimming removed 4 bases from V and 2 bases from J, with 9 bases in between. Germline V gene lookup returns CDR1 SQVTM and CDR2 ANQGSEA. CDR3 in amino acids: CSVVGTAGANVLTF. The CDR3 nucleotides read TGCAGCGTTGTAGGGACTGCTGGGGCCAACGTCCTGACTTTC.

The CDR3 here is CASSPQTGGRTGELFF. In nucleotides, the CDR3 is TGTGCCAGCAGCCCGCAGACAGGGGGGCGAACCGGGGAGCTGTTTTTT. V and J are TRBV7-8 and TRBJ2-2; 9 bases are shared with TRBD1. V lost 5 bases and J lost 5; bases outside the gene matches: 9. CDR3 length: 16 residues. Per germline, CDR1 SGHVS and CDR2 FQNEAQ.

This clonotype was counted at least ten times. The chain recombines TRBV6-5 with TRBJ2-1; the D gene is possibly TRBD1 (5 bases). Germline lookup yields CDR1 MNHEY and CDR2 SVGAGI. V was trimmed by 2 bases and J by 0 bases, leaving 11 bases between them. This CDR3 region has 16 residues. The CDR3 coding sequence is TGTGCCAGCAGTTACACGACAGACAGCTCCTACAATGAGCAGTTCTTC. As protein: CASSYTTDSSYNEQFF.

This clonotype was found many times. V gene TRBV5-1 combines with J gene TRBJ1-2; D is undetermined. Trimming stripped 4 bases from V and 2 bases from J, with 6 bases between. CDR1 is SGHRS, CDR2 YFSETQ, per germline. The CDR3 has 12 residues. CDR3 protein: CASSTENYGYTF. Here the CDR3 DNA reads TGCGCCAGCAGCACGGAAAACTATGGCTACACCTTC.

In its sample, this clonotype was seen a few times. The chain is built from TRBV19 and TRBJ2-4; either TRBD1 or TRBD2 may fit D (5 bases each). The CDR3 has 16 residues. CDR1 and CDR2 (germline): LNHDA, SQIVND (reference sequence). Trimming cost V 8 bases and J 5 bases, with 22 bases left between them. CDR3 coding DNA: TGTGCCAGTGGGGGTAGTGGGGCGAGGGGAGAAAACATTCAGTACTTC. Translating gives CASGGSGARGENIQYF.

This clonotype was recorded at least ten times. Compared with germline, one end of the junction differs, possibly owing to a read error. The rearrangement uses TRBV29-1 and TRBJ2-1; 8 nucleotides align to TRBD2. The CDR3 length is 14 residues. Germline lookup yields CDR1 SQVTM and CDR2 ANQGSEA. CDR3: CSVEERERWNEQFF. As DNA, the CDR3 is TGCAGCGTGGAAGAGCGGGAGAGATGGAATGAGCAGTTCTTC.

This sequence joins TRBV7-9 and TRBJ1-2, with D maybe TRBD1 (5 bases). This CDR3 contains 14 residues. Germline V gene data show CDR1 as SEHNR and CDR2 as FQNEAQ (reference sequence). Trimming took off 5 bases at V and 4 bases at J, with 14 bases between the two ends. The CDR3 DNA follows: TGTGCCAGCAGCATCACTCAGGGTGGCTATGGCTACACCTTC. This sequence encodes CASSITQGGYGYTF.

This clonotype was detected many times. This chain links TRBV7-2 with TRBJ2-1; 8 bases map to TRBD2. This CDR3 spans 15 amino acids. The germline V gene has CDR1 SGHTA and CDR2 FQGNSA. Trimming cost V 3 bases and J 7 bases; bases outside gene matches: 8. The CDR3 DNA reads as TGTGCCAGCAGCTTGCGGGGGGTCCGTGGAAATGAGCAGTTCTTC. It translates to CASSLRGVRGNEQFF.

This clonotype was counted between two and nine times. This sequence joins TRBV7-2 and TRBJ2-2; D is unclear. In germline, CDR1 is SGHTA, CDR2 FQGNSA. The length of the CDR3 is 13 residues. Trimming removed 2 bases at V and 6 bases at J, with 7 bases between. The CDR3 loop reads CASSLPSAGELFF. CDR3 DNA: TGTGCCAGCAGCTTACCAAGCGCCGGGGAGCTGTTTTTT. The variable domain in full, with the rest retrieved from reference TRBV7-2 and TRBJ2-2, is GAGVSQSPSNKVTEKGKDVELRCDPISGHTALYWYRQSLGQGLEFLIYFQGNSAPDKSGLPSDRFSAERTGGSVSTLTIQRTQQEDSAVYLCASSLPSAGELFFGEGSRLTVL.

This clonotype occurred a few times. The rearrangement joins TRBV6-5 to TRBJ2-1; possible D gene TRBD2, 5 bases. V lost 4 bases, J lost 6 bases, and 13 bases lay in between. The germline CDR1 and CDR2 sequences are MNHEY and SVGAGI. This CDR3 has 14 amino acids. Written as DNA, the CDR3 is TGTGCCAGCAGTTTCAGCGGTTATCGCAATGAGCAGTTCTTC. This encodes CASSFSGYRNEQFF.

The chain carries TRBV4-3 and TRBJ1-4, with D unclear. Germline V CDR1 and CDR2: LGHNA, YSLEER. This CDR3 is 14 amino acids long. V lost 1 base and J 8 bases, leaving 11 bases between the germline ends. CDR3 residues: CASSQAPGGEKLFF. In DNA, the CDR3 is TGCGCCAGCAGCCAAGCCCCAGGCGGAGAAAAACTGTTTTTT.

The CDR3 spells CASSQPAGGPYEQYF. For the CDR3, the DNA is TGTGCCAGCAGCCAACCAGCGGGAGGCCCTTACGAGCAGTACTTC. The chain links TRBV3-1 to TRBJ2-7; TRBD2 agrees at 9 bases. V shed 2 bases, J shed 4 bases, and the junction held 6 bases outside the gene matches. Germline V CDR1 and CDR2: LGHDT, YNNKEL (reference sequence). The CDR3 totals 15 residues.

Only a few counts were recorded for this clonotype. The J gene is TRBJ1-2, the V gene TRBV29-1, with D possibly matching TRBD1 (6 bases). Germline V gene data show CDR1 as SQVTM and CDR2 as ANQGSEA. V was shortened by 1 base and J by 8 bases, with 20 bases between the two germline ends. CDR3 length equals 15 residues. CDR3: CSVEVSSDRNFGYTF. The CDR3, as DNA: TGCAGCGTTGAAGTATCATCCGACAGGAATTTCGGCTACACCTTC.

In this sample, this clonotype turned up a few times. As DNA, the CDR3 is TGCAGTGCCCCTCCCCGGGACAGGGGCCCCTACGAGCAGTACTTC. Amino acid sequence: CSAPPRDRGPYEQYF. The chain links TRBV20-1 to TRBJ2-7; 10 nucleotides line up with TRBD1. Germline lookup yields CDR1 DFQATT and CDR2 SNEGSKA (reference sequence). There are 15 residues in the CDR3. With V trimmed by 6 bases and J by 2 bases, 10 bases remained unmatched.

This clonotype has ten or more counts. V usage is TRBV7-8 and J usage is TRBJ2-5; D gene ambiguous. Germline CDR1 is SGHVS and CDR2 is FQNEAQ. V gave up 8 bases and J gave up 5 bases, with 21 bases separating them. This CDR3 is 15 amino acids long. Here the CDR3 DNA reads TGTGCCAGCTCCCGGACCCTTACACTTAGGGAGACCCAGTACTTC. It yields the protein CASSRTLTLRETQYF. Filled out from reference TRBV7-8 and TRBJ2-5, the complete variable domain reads GAGVSQSPRYKVAKRGQDVALRCDPISGHVSLFWYQQALGQGPEFLTYFQNEAQLDKSGLPSDRFFAERPEGSVSTLKIQRTQQEDSAVYLCASSRTLTLRETQYFGPGTRLLVL.

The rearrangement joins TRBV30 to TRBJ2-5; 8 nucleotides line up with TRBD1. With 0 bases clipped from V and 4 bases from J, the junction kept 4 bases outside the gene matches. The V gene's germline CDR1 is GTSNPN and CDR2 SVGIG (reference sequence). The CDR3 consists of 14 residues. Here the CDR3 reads CAWSVATGAETQYF. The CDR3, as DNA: TGTGCCTGGAGTGTTGCGACAGGGGCAGAGACCCAGTACTTC.

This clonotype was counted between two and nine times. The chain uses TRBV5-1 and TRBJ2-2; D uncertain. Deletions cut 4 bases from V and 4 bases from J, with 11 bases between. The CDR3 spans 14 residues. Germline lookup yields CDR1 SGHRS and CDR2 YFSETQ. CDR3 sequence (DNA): TGCGCCAGCAGCCCCAGAACTCCCACCGGGGAGCTGTTTTTT. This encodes CASSPRTPTGELFF.

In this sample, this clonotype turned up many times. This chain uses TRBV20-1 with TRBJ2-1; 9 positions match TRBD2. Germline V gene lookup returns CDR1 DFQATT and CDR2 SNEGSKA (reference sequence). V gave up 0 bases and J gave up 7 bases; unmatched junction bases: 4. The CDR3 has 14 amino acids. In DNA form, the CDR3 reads TGCAGTGCTAGAGATGGACTAGCGATAAATGAGCAGTTCTTC. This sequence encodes CSARDGLAINEQFF.

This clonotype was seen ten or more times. CDR3 sequence (DNA): TGTGCCAGCAGTTTTCAGGGGATACATTCCTACGAGCAGTACTTC. It is translated as CASSFQGIHSYEQYF. This chain uses TRBV12-3 or TRBV12-4 with TRBJ2-7; TRBD1 might be the D (6 bases). CDR3 length equals 15 residues. Trimming stripped 3 bases from V and 1 base from J, with 13 bases between.

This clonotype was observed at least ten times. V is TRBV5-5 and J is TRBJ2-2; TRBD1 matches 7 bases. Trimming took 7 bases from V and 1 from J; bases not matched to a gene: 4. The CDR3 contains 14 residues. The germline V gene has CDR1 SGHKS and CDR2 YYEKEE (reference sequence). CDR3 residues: CASHGTENTGELFF. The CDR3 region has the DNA TGTGCCAGCCACGGGACAGAGAACACCGGGGAGCTGTTTTTT.

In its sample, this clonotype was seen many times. The DNA for the CDR3 is TGTGCCAGCAGCCCAGACCGTCGGGTAGCTTTCTTT. Translation gives CASSPDRRVAFF. The chain recombines TRBV12-3 or TRBV12-4 with TRBJ1-1; no clear D gene. CDR3 length: 12 amino acids. V shed 6 bases and J shed 10 bases, with 15 bases lying between them.

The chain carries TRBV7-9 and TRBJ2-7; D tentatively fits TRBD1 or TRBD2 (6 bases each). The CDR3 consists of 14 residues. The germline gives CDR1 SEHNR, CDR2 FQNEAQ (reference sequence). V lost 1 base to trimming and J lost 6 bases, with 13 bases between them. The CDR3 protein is CASSLDGGRGEQYF. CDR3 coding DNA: TGTGCCAGCAGCTTAGACGGGGGCAGGGGCGAGCAGTACTTC. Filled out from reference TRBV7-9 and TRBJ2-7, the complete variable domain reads DTGVSQNPRHKITKRGQNVTFRCDPISEHNRLYWYRQTLGQGPEFLTYFQNEAQLEKSRLLSDRFSAERPKGSFSTLEIQRTEQGDSAMYLCASSLDGGRGEQYFGPGTRLTVT.

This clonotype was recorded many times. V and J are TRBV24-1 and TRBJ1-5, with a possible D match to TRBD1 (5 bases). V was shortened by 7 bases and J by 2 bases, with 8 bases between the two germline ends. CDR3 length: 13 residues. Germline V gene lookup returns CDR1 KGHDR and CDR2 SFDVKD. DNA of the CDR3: TGTGCCACCAGCGACAGCCGCAATCAGCCCCAGCATTTT. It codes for CATSDSRNQPQHF.

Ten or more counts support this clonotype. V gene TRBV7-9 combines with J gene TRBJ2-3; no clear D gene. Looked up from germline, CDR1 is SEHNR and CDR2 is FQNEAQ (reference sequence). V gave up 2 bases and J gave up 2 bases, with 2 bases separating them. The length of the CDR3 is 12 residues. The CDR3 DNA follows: TGTGCCAGCAGCTTACTCACAGATACGCAGTATTTT. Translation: CASSLLTDTQYF.